The clone carrying this TCR beta chain has only a few counts. The data are from a study of T-cell memory formation after mild COVID-19. TCRdb reprocessed the 5' RACE reads via MiXCR and lists one record per CDR3 protein. The repertoire includes about 200,000 distinct CDR3 sequences, around 17% of them detected once, and around 2.4% sits in the top ten. The germline CDR1 and CDR2 sequences are SGHRS and YFSETQ. The CDR3 sequence is 15 residues long. The V gene lost 1 base and the J gene lost 0 bases, with 7 bases spanning the gap. Specimen: PBMCs or a T cell subset sorted from them (not recorded which). This chain links TRBV5-1 with TRBJ1-4; no reliable D call. The sequence was obtained from an adult woman who had mild COVID-19 (a few samples of this study predate the infection). Cell type and time point are not known. CDR3 nucleotides: TGCGCCAGCAGCTTGAACCAGGCAACTAATGAAAAACTGTTTTTT. It specifies CASSLNQATNEKLFF.